The 16 T cell receptor beta chains below all came from one sample that was sequenced in a study of CD8+ T cells in alopecia areata (dated by TCRdb to about 2018). According to the study, the label for this sample's time point signals: less than five weeks on oral tofacitinib. The treatment or condition label on this specimen signifies: oral pan-JAK inhibitor, 5-10 mg twice daily. Libraries were prepared through the immunoSEQ multiplex PCR assay. RNA was extracted from all samples and reverse transcribed into cDNA, which served as template for TCR sequencing. TCRdb obtained this table from immuneACCESS and retained in-frame rearrangements with V and J assigned. These tables miss some clones; where compared with another copy, unresolved V genes account for less than half of the shortfall, and the remainder is unexplained. In this sample the table shows 90,000 to 150,000 clones, about 54% of which occur a single time. The leading ten clones occupy nearly 30% of the sample.

The specimen was CD8+ T cells sorted from blood, collected at week 4, from a patient treated with tofacitinib. These receptors came from a human donor with alopecia areata.

This rearrangement joins TRBV16 to TRBJ1-1; D remains ambiguous. Germline V lookup: CDR1 KGHSY, CDR2 FQNENV. V was clipped by 4 bases and J by 5 bases, with 8 bases between them. The length of the CDR3 is 12 residues. CDR3 region: CASSLLITEAFF. CDR3 coding DNA: TGTGCCAGCAGCCTTTTAATAACTGAAGCTTTCTTT.

The chain employs TRBV5-6 and TRBJ1-1; TRBD1 might be the D (6 bases). This CDR3 region has 14 residues. Deletions cut 2 bases from V and 10 bases from J, with 18 bases between. Looked up from germline, CDR1 is SGHDT and CDR2 is YYEEEE. In DNA form, the CDR3 reads TGTGCCAGCAGCTTCGGGACAAGCCTATTGGGAGCTTTCTTT. Its translation is CASSFGTSLLGAFF. Drawing the rest from reference TRBV5-6 and TRBJ1-1, the complete variable domain is DAGVTQSPTHLIKTRGQQVTLRCSPKSGHDTVSWYQQALGQGPQFIFQYYEEEERQRGNFPDRFSGHQFPNYSSELNVNALLLGDSALYLCASSFGTSLLGAFFGQGTRLTVV.

J is TRBJ2-7 and V is TRBV10-3; tentative D call: TRBD2 (5 bases). Trimming took 2 bases from V and 7 from J, leaving 15 bases between them. From germline, CDR1 is ENHRY and CDR2 SYGVKD. The CDR3 is made up of 14 amino acids. The CDR3 spells CAISERPSGGEQYF. For the CDR3, the DNA is TGTGCCATCAGTGAGAGACCGAGCGGCGGGGAGCAGTACTTC.

The genes are TRBV27 and TRBJ2-3; D gene uncertain. This CDR3 has 14 amino acids. V dropped 4 bases and J dropped 6 bases, with 14 bases sitting between them. CDR1 MNHEY and CDR2 SMNVEV come from the germline V gene (reference sequence). For the CDR3, the DNA is TGTGCCAGCAGTTCCCTTGTTGGTGGGGATACGCAGTATTTT. It yields the protein CASSSLVGGDTQYF.

The V call is TRBV9, the J call TRBJ1-5, with 7 nucleotides matching TRBD1. The CDR3 covers 16 residues. Germline-derived CDR1 and CDR2 are SGDLS and YYNGEE. With 0 bases clipped from V and 2 bases from J, the junction kept 5 bases outside the gene matches. The CDR3 spells CASSVEAGGGNQPQHF. The CDR3 DNA follows: TGTGCCAGCAGCGTAGAGGCAGGGGGAGGCAATCAGCCCCAGCATTTT.

V is TRBV4-1 and J is TRBJ1-6; no clear D gene. Germline CDR1 reads MGHRA; CDR2 reads YSYEKL. CDR3 length equals 12 residues. Trimming left V 2 bases short and J 6 bases short, with 2 bases between. The chain's CDR3 is CASSQLNSPLHF. The DNA of the CDR3 is TGCGCCAGCAGCCAACTTAATTCACCCCTCCACTTT.

The gene calls are TRBV4-3 and TRBJ2-7; D possibly corresponds to TRBD2 (5 bases). V dropped 0 bases and J dropped 3 bases, with 15 bases sitting between them. The CDR3 is 16 residues long. From germline, CDR1 is LGHNA and CDR2 YSLEER. The chain's CDR3 is CASSQELSGVSYEQYF. In DNA form, the CDR3 reads TGCGCCAGCAGCCAAGAGTTGTCCGGGGTTAGCTACGAGCAGTACTTC.

CDR3 DNA: TGTGCCAGCAGTTTAGTTGAGGGCCACGAGCAGTACTTC. Encoded protein: CASSLVEGHEQYF. The V gene is TRBV28, the J gene TRBJ2-7; TRBD2 is a possible D gene (5 bases). The CDR3 length is 13 residues. The germline gives CDR1 MDHEN, CDR2 SYDVKM. Trimming left V 2 bases short and J 5 bases short, with 10 bases between.

V and J are TRBV5-1 and TRBJ1-2, with D maybe TRBD1 (5 bases). The V end was cut by 0 bases, the J end by 6 bases, with 12 bases between. The CDR3 is 14 residues long. The germline gives CDR1 SGHRS, CDR2 YFSETQ. CDR3 in DNA: TGCGCCAGCAGCTTGGCGGAGGGGATGGATGGCTACACCTTC. It encodes CASSLAEGMDGYTF. Full variable domain (remainder filled in from reference TRBV5-1 and TRBJ1-2): KAGVTQTPRYLIKTRGQQVTLSCSPISGHRSVSWYQQTPGQGLQFLFEYFSETQRNKGNFPGRFSGRQFSNSRSEMNVSTLELGDSALYLCASSLAEGMDGYTFGSGTRLTVV.

In its sample, this clone was seen once. CDR3 DNA sequence: TGTGCCAGCAGTTTAGGTACAGGGCCTCCCTACGAGCAGTACTTC. It encodes CASSLGTGPPYEQYF. The chain has TRBV27 and TRBJ2-7; possibly TRBD1 for D (6 bases). The germline gives CDR1 MNHEY, CDR2 SMNVEV (reference sequence). This CDR3 has 15 amino acids. V shed 2 bases and J shed 2 bases, with 13 bases lying between them.

This clone was counted only a few times. The V gene is TRBV30, the J gene TRBJ2-7; unclear D gene. The CDR3 extends over 11 amino acids. V lost 0 bases, J lost 7 bases, and 7 bases lay in between. Germline V CDR1 and CDR2: GTSNPN, SVGIG (reference sequence). Here the CDR3 reads CAWSVQVEQYF. The CDR3 coding sequence is TGTGCCTGGAGTGTACAAGTGGAGCAGTACTTC.

V is TRBV30 and J is TRBJ2-1; 9 bases are a match to TRBD2. Losses at the gene ends were 2 bases for V and 8 bases for J; bases not matched to a gene: 4. Germline CDR1 GTSNPN, CDR2 SVGIG (reference sequence). The CDR3 consists of 13 residues. CDR3 nucleotides: TGTGCCTGGAGTCTGGCTAGCGGGGATGAGCAGTTCTTC. Its translation is CAWSLASGDEQFF.

This chain joins TRBV5-4 and TRBJ2-2; no clear D gene. The CDR3 sequence is 13 residues long. Germline V gives CDR1 SGHNT, CDR2 YYREEE (reference sequence). V was clipped by 3 bases and J by 4 bases, with 7 bases between them. Here the CDR3 DNA reads TGTGCCAGCAGCTCGGATCCCACCGGGGAGCTGTTTTTT. Translating it yields CASSSDPTGELFF.

V gene TRBV6-5 combines with J gene TRBJ2-1; 10 nucleotides agree with TRBD1. There are 16 residues in the CDR3. Germline trimming cut 0 bases from V and 7 bases from J; bases unmatched to any gene: 6. CDR1 is MNHEY, CDR2 SVGAGI, per germline. The CDR3 DNA sequence: TGTGCCAGCAGTTACTCAGGGGACAGGGGACGTAATGAGCAGTTCTTC. Protein sequence: CASSYSGDRGRNEQFF.

This clone was seen a handful of times. The CDR3 is CASSLVPRTAGRETQYF. The DNA for the CDR3 is TGCGCCAGCAGCTTGGTACCAAGGACGGCCGGGCGAGAGACCCAGTACTTC. The genes are TRBV5-1 and TRBJ2-5; no definite D call. The CDR3 length is 17 residues. Trimming took off 0 bases at V and 4 bases at J, with 19 bases between the two ends. Germline lookup yields CDR1 SGHRS and CDR2 YFSETQ.

The rearrangement uses TRBV30 and TRBJ1-2, with D possibly TRBD1 on 5 matching bases. Germline V gene lookup returns CDR1 GTSNPN and CDR2 SVGIG (reference sequence). The V gene lost 1 base and the J gene lost 6 bases, with 9 bases spanning the gap. This CDR3 is built from 12 residues. The CDR3 nucleotides read TGTGCCTGGAGTGAGGGCAGGGATGGCTACACCTTC. Translated: CAWSEGRDGYTF. The full variable domain, in which reference TRBV30 and TRBJ1-2 provide the parts outside the CDR3, is SQTIHQWPATLVQPVGSPLSLECTVEGTSNPNLYWYRQAAGRGLQLLFYSVGIGQISSEVPQNLSASRPQDRQFILSSKKLLLSDSGFYLCAWSEGRDGYTFGSGTRLTVV.